This T cell receptor beta chain is from a study of tumor and adjacent non-tumor tissue in lung cancer. CDR1 is SGHAT and CDR2 is FQNNGV in the germline V gene. The CDR3 spans 13 residues, counting both ends. The template was RNA from unsorted bulk tissue. The normal lung tissue was taken more than 3 cm from the tumor edge. Study results and limitations: Significantly higher TCR diversity was found in tumor than normal lung. Tumor TCR diversity, when higher, was linked to shorter survival.

The library came from three nested PCR rounds adapted from ARM-PCR protocols. TCRdb recomputed calls from the multiplex PCR reads with MiXCR, one row per CDR3 protein. The data show more than 75,000 distinct CDR3 sequences, 80% seen once. Comment on this clonotype: What it binds is unknown. The CDR3 does not close with the conserved phenylalanine or tryptophan, likely indicating a read error. The limits of the CDR3 on the DNA are not certain, so only TCRdb's listed CDR3 is given.

J is TRBJ2-5 and V is TRBV11-2; the table calls TRBD2, which could not be checked here. The sample taken for sequencing was distant non-tumor lung tissue. The source of this sequence is a man between 60 and 75 years old with small cell lung cancer. CDR3 loop: CASSLGGKETQYL.